The text below deals with one TCR beta chain. The antigen remains unidentified. At one end, the junction sequence differs from germline, possibly due to a read error. The data are from a study of blood T cells in healthy people across ages. About the research overall: The capture of about one barcoded beta molecule per two T cells was achieved by template switching.

Alongside a J-beta primer mix, a sample-barcoded 5' primer served in a second PCR lasting about 6 to 11 cycles. Each CDR3 protein is one row after TCRdb ran MiXCR on the 5' RACE reads. The sample lists approximately 1,100,000 distinct CDR3 sequences; 35% to 55% were seen once. The amount of total RNA extracted per sample was at least 6 micrograms. CDR1 and CDR2 from the germline V gene are SGHTA and FQGTGA. This CDR3 has 15 residues. Study-wide findings and caveats: What prevented conclusive comparison of naive and antigen-experienced cells was that PBMCs were unsorted.

The TCR was taken from a woman aged 55-70 years in good health. Sequenced input: blood. The chain is built from TRBV7-3 and TRBJ2-1, with D unresolved. CDR3 residues: CVSSFDGATYNEQFF. The DNA for the CDR3 is TGTGTCAGCAGCTTTGATGGAGCTACCTACAATGAGCAGTTCTTC.